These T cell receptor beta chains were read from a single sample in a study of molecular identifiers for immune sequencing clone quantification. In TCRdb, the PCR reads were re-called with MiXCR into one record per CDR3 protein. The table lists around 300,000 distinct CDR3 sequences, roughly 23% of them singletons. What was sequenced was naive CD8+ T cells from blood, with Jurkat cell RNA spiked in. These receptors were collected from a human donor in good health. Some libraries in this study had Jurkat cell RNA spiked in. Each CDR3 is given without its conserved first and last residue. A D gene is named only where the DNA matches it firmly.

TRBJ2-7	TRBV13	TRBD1	ASSSPPGQSSYEQY
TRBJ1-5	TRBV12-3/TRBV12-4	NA	ASSSPGGNQPQH
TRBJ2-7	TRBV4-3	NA	ASSQDWKQVYEQY
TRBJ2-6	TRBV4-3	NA	ASSQPPPGESGAHVLT
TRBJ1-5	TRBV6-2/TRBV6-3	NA	ASSYMGGNQPQH
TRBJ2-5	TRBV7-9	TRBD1	ASSVPGTGKETQY
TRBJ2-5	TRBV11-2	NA	ASSSGDRFQGTQY
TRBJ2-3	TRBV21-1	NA	ASSYAGNRDTQY
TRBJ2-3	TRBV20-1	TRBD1	SATYEGDRAYDTQY
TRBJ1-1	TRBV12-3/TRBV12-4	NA	ASRLGGMVMNTEAF
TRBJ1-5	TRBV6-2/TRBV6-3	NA	ASSYDGYSNQPQH
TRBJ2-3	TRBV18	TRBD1	ASSLRTGGRTDTQY
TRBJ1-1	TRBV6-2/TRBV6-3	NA	ASSSGPSTEAF
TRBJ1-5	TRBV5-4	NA	ASSLAGENQPQH
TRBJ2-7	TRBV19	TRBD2	ASTPGTSGYEQY
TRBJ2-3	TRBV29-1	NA	SVDDSYSSTDTQY
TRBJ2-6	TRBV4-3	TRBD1	ASSQGGQRMVVSGANVLT
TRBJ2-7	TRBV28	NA	ASSTHTLTGTKTYEQY
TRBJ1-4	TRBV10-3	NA	AISESVGSVEKLF
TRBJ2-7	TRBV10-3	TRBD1	AIGQGSEQY
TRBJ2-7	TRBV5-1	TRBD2	ASSLASGRATEQY
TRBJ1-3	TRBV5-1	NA	ASSPNRRGIGGNTIY
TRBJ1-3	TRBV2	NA	ASSAYWGPSSEGNTIY
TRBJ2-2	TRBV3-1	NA	ASRKNTGELF
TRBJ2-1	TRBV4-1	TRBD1	ASSPTTGDYNEQF
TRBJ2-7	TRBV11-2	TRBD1	ASSLVGRQGPAYEQY
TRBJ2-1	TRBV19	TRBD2	ASSMTSGGADEQF
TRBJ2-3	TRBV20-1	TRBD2	SARDGGASTDTQY
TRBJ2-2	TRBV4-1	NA	ASSQGGGHRGTGELF
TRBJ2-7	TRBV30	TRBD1	AWSVAGGPYEQY
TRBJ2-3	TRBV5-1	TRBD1	ASRYTGDSTQY
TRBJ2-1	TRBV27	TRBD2	ASSFVAGVGAQF
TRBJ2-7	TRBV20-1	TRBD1	SAVDRGYEQY
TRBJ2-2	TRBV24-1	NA	ATSDPARQGDTGELF
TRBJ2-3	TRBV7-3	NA	ASSLGPSLTDTQY
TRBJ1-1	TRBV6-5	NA	ASSYSSNTEAF
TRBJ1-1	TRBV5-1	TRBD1	ASNPQQGLLTEAF
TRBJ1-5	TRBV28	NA	ASIQEAGPRQPQH
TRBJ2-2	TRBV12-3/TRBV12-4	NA	ASRSLNTGELF
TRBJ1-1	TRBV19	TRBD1	ASNNPGTGFSEAF
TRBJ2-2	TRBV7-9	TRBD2	ASSFRLADLVRAGELF
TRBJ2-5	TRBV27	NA	ATAASRNRAETQY
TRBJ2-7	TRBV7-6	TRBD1	ASSFGTGPQYEQY
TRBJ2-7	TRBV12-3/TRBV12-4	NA	ASSGSTGEQY
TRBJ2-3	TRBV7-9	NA	AYDLILDTQY
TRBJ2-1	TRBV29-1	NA	SVRTDEQF
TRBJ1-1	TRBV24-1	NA	ATNDGEGDTEAF
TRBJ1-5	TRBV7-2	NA	ASSPSRGSGEAGQPQH
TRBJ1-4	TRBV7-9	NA	ASSPFGGDEKLF
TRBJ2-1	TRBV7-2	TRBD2	ASSFPTGTSDNEQF
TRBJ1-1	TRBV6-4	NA	ASHREVPNTEAF
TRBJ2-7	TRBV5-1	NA	VSSSGSPYEQY
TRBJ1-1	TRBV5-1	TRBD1	ASSLPSDRAVPEAF
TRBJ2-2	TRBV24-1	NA	ATSDWRQFNTGELF
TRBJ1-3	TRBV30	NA	AWTGSGNTIY
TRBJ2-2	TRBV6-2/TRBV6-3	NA	ASSTRKTNTGELF